One sample yielded the 21 T cell receptor beta chains listed below, sequenced in a study of blood T cell repertoires in COVID-19. The protocol was immunoSEQ multiplex PCR, while the TCRdb copy is restricted to in-frame clones and leaves out a portion. Here the sample spans 200,000 or so clones, 80% being singletons. Sequences were obtained from peripheral blood. The receptors derive from a woman aged 70 to 79 with acute or convalescent COVID-19.

The rearrangement links TRBV3-1 (or the pseudogene TRBV3-2) to TRBJ2-5; 7 nucleotides match TRBD2. Per germline, CDR1 LGHDT and CDR2 YNNKEL (reference sequence). V trimming: 4 bases; J trimming: 5 bases; junction bases outside the gene matches: 4. This CDR3 has 13 residues. The CDR3 bases are TGTGCCAGCAGCCTAGGACTAGGGGAGACCCAGTACTTC. As protein: CASSLGLGETQYF.

The rearrangement links TRBV19 to TRBJ2-1; 10 nucleotides line up with TRBD2. In germline, CDR1 is LNHDA, CDR2 SQIVND (reference sequence). The CDR3 totals 16 residues. The V segment lost 5 bases and the J segment 10 bases; nucleotides outside the gene matches: 14. The CDR3 region has the DNA TGTGCCAGTAGTGGGAATGATCTAGCGGGAGTAGGCGAGCAGTTCTTC. Translating gives CASSGNDLAGVGEQFF.

J is TRBJ2-1 and V is TRBV11-1; 7 bases agree with TRBD1. The length of the CDR3 is 11 residues. Looked up from germline, CDR1 is SGHAT and CDR2 is FQDESV (reference sequence). V shed 5 bases and J 14 bases; nucleotides not matched to a gene: 6. The CDR3 spells CASSHGQVKFF. The DNA of the CDR3 is TGTGCCAGCAGCCACGGACAGGTTAAGTTCTTC.

The chain combines TRBV7-2 with TRBJ2-2, with TRBD2 matching 7 bases. The CDR3 consists of 15 residues. With V trimmed by 7 bases and J by 0 bases, 5 bases remained unmatched. Germline-derived CDR1 and CDR2 are SGHTA and FQGNSA. The CDR3 protein is CASTREAANTGELFF. The CDR3 nucleotides are TGTGCCAGCACTCGGGAGGCGGCGAACACCGGGGAGCTGTTTTTT.

This clone showed up just once. The chain combines TRBV6-5 with TRBJ1-3; D not resolved. V was pared by 0 bases and J by 2 bases, with 11 bases between. The CDR3 totals 16 residues. CDR1 MNHEY and CDR2 SVGAGI come from the germline V gene. The CDR3 region has the DNA TGTGCCAGCAGTTACTCGGCGGGAAGCACTGGAAACACCATATATTTT. Amino acid sequence: CASSYSAGSTGNTIYF.

This clone was found once. The chain uses TRBV9 and TRBJ2-3, with 9 bases identical to TRBD2. Looked up from germline, CDR1 is SGDLS and CDR2 is YYNGEE. The CDR3 is 16 amino acids. Unmatched junction bases numbered 6, after V lost 0 bases and J lost 4 bases. The DNA for the CDR3 is TGTGCCAGCAGCGTAGGCGGGGGGGCATTTTCAGATACGCAGTATTTT. It translates to CASSVGGGAFSDTQYF.

Worth noting for this clone: This specimen includes other DNA sequences encoding the same CDR3. This chain uses TRBV6-5 with TRBJ2-1, with TRBD1 as a possible D gene (5 bases). V dropped 0 bases and J dropped 4 bases, with 7 bases sitting between them. The CDR3 contains 14 residues. The germline gives CDR1 MNHEY, CDR2 SVGAGI. The CDR3 bases are TGTGCCAGCAGTTACTCCACAGGTTACAATGAGCAGTTCTTC. Its protein is CASSYSTGYNEQFF.

The chain combines TRBV5-1 with TRBJ2-5; 15 positions agree with TRBD2. V lost 4 bases and J lost 5; bases outside the gene matches: 12. In germline, CDR1 is SGHRS, CDR2 YFSETQ. The CDR3 is 18 residues long. CDR3 in amino acids: CASSQGLAGGPGKETQYF. CDR3 DNA sequence: TGCGCCAGCAGCCAGGGACTAGCGGGAGGCCCCGGGAAGGAGACCCAGTACTTC.

This clone has only a few counts. V and J are TRBV12-3 or TRBV12-4 and TRBJ1-1; D unresolved. This CDR3 spans 13 amino acids. With 5 bases removed from V and 10 bases from J, the gap between germline ends came to 17 bases. Here the CDR3 reads CASSPGPEAGAFF. DNA for the CDR3: TGTGCCAGCAGTCCCGGTCCCGAAGCCGGAGCTTTCTTT.

This clone showed up just once. The rearrangement joins TRBV4-2 to TRBJ2-2, with D perhaps TRBD1 (6 bases). V lost 2 bases and J lost 0, with 10 bases in between. CDR1 is LGHNA, CDR2 YNFKEQ, per germline. The CDR3 length is 16 residues. The CDR3 reads CASSQRGTTNTGELFF. CDR3 nucleotides: TGTGCCAGCAGCCAAAGGGGGACCACGAACACCGGGGAGCTGTTTTTT.

The chain uses TRBV2 and TRBJ2-5; 13 bases map to TRBD2. The CDR3 runs to 17 residues. Germline trimming cut 6 bases from V and 2 bases from J; bases unmatched to any gene: 9. Germline V gene data show CDR1 as SNHLY and CDR2 as FYNNEI. DNA of the CDR3: TGTGCCAGCAGCCTCGGGACTAGCGGGATTTATCAAGAGACCCAGTACTTC. Amino acids: CASSLGTSGIYQETQYF.

This clone was seen more than once but under ten times. This chain connects TRBV18 to TRBJ1-2; the D gene is possibly TRBD1 (6 bases). Germline-derived CDR1 and CDR2 are KGHSH and LQKENI. CDR3 length equals 15 residues. V lost 3 bases and J lost 8, with 19 bases in between. CDR3 region: CASSPPVVGGQGYTF. DNA of the CDR3: TGTGCCAGCTCACCCCCCGTTGTGGGGGGGCAGGGCTACACCTTC.

Concerning this clone: The same CDR3 can be traced to other DNA sequences in this sample. The CDR3: CASSLGDINTEAFF. CDR3 DNA sequence: TGCGCCAGCAGCTTGGGGGACATAAACACTGAAGCTTTCTTT. This chain joins TRBV5-1 and TRBJ1-1; weak D call: TRBD1 (6 bases). This CDR3 is built from 14 residues. Germline assignment: CDR1 SGHRS and CDR2 YFSETQ. Between the trimmed V and J ends, which lost 0 bases and 2 bases, there was a span of 8 bases.

The chain links TRBV4-1 to TRBJ2-1; 14 bases align to TRBD2. Looked up from germline, CDR1 is MGHRA and CDR2 is YSYEKL. Germline trimming cut 7 bases from V and 15 bases from J; bases unmatched to any gene: 8. This CDR3 has 13 residues. The CDR3 DNA reads as TGCGCCAGCACCCGACTAGCGGGAGGGCCATGGTTCTTC. Protein product: CASTRLAGGPWFF.

The gene calls are TRBV29-1 and TRBJ1-1, with D unclear. The CDR3 extends over 14 amino acids. CDR1 and CDR2 from the germline V gene are SQVTM and ANQGSEA. Trimming left V 6 bases short and J 3 bases short, with 17 bases between. The CDR3 nucleotides are TGCAGCGTACACACAGCCCCGTTTGACACTGAAGCTTTCTTT. Its protein is CSVHTAPFDTEAFF.

The rearrangement joins TRBV10-1 to TRBJ2-3, with a weak D call TRBD1 (6 bases). Trimming left V 4 bases short and J 0 bases short, with 8 bases between. This CDR3 contains 14 residues. Looked up from germline, CDR1 is WNHNN and CDR2 is SYGVQD (reference sequence). DNA of the CDR3: TGCGCCAGCAGTGTAGGGACAAGCACAGATACGCAGTATTTT. Translated: CASSVGTSTDTQYF.

The J gene is TRBJ1-2, the V gene TRBV29-1; the match to TRBD1 covers 7 bases. This CDR3 region has 13 residues. The V gene end was trimmed by 7 bases and the J gene end by 4 bases; junction bases not matched to a gene: 9. Germline V CDR1 and CDR2: SQVTM, ANQGSEA. The CDR3 bases are TGCAGCGCCCGGGCTCGGGACAGCTATGGCTACACCTTC. This codes for CSARARDSYGYTF. Filled out from reference TRBV29-1 and TRBJ1-2, the complete variable domain reads SAVISQKPSRDICQRGTSLTIQCQVDSQVTMMFWYRQQPGQSLTLIATANQGSEATYESGFVIDKFPISRPNLTFSTLTVSNMSPEDSSIYLCSARARDSYGYTFGSGTRLTVV.

This rearrangement joins TRBV28 to TRBJ2-7; tentative D call: TRBD2 (5 bases). Germline V lookup: CDR1 MDHEN, CDR2 SYDVKM. The CDR3 is 11 amino acids. V was cut by 8 bases and J by 4 bases, with 9 bases left in between. For the CDR3, the DNA is TGTGCCAGCCATGGAGGTTACGAGCAGTACTTC. This translates into CASHGGYEQYF.

The chain combines TRBV6-5 with TRBJ1-1; 9 bases match TRBD1. CDR1 is MNHEY, CDR2 SVGAGI, per germline. The CDR3 runs 14 residues. The V and J ends lost 6 bases and 6 bases, in that order; junction bases with no gene match: 8. CDR3 DNA: TGTGCCAGCAGCCTTAAGGGACAGGGTGCTGAAGCTTTCTTT. Amino acids: CASSLKGQGAEAFF.

V gene TRBV2 combines with J gene TRBJ1-4, with 8 bases aligning to TRBD1. The CDR3 is 14 amino acids. Germline CDR1 is SNHLY and CDR2 is FYNNEI. Trimming at V came to 3 bases and at J to 6 bases, leaving 3 bases not matched to a gene. Here the CDR3 DNA reads TGTGCCAGCAGTGACAGGGGGCGTGATGAAAAACTGTTTTTT. Its protein product is CASSDRGRDEKLFF.

This clone occurred a few times. The chain recombines TRBV28 with TRBJ2-7; the match to TRBD1 covers 9 bases. CDR3 size: 14 residues. Looked up from germline, CDR1 is MDHEN and CDR2 is SYDVKM. V shed 11 bases, J shed 2 bases, and the junction held 10 bases outside the gene matches. CDR3 sequence (DNA): TGTGCCGCCGGGGGACAGGGATACACCTACGAGCAGTACTTC. Its protein is CAAGGQGYTYEQYF.